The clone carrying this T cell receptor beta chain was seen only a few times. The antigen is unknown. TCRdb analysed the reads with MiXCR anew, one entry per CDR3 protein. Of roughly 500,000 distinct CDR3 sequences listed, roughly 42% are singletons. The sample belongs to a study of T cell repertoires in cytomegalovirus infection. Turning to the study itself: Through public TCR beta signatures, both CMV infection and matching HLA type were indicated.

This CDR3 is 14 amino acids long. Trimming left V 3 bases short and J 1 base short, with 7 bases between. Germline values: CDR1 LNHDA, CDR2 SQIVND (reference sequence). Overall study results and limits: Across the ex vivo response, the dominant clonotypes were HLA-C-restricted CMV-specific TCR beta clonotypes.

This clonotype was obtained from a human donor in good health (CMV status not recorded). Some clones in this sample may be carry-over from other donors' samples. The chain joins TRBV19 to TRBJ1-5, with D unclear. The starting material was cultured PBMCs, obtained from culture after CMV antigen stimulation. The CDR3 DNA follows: TGTGCCAGTAGTATCGGATCGAGCAATCAGCCCCAGCATTTT. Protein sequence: CASSIGSSNQPQHF.